Reported below is one T cell receptor beta chain. Its antigen is still unknown. The record has no base qualities; no much larger clone is one base away. The immunoSEQ hsTCRbeta Kit was used to sequence TCR beta CDR3 regions from DNA. Per the original workflow: TCR sequencing data were analysed with the ImmunoSEQ Analyzer. T cell clonality was defined as 1 minus Pielou's evenness, calculated on productive rearrangements. The inverse Simpson index, applied to productive templates, was used to measure T cell diversity. T cell density was expressed as TCR beta template counts normalized to usable DNA, with usable DNA estimated by amplifying and sequencing housekeeping genes. Two-sided Kruskal-Wallis tests were used to compare TCR metrics between histologic stages. TCRdb mirrors the immuneACCESS table, restricted to in-frame sequences. Some clones are absent from its copies; in checked studies, under half trace to an unresolved V gene, and the reason for the others is unknown. V, J and clone size derive from that table, while D and trimming were established from the DNA sequence. Counted in this sample were approximately 9,000 clones; about four fifths of them appeared once. 2.5% to 3% of the sample rests with the top ten.

Taken from cysteine to phenylalanine, the CDR3 has 12 residues. Just CDR3 DNA is preserved here, 36 bases in frame from base 1. V is clipped by 7 bases and J by 3 bases, and the sequence between their germline boundaries is 10 bases long. Per the germline V gene, MNHNS is the CDR1 and SASEGT is the CDR2. The sample comes from a study of immune evolution from preneoplasia to lung adenocarcinoma (dated by TCRdb to the early 2020s). With respect to the entire study: No AAH lesions showed HLA loss of heterozygosity, compared with around 7% of AIS, 15% of MIA and less than 35% of ADC lesions. The study profiled immune contexture across lung adenocarcinoma precursors and invasive adenocarcinoma using immune gene expression, TCR sequencing and multiplex immunofluorescence. Resected precursor lesions (AAH, AIS, MIA) and invasive adenocarcinomas were compared with paired morphologically normal lung tissue. The sample size depended on which specimens were available, not on a prior power calculation. The immune data were combined with whole exome sequencing and methylation data from the same cohort of nodules. A total of approximately 50 patients with pulmonary nodules who underwent surgical resection were included in the overall cohort. TCR sequencing data came from 51 patients. According to the study, some 100 samples went through TCR sequencing. POLYSOLVER was used to infer Class I HLA alleles from exome data, and LOHHLA was used to detect allele-specific HLA loss.

Patients underwent resection in Japan or China between the mid-2010s and the late 2010s. Two lung cancer pathologists independently confirmed the histologic diagnosis of each case on H&E slides. Macro-dissection after pathologic assessment enriched premalignant or tumor cells for nucleic acid extraction. The AllPrep DNA/RNA FFPE Kit was used to isolate DNA from FFPE tissue. What the research found in general, with its limitations: Compared with EGFR-mutant or double wild-type lesions, KRAS-mutant nodules had the highest T cell clonality. Normal lung had the highest top T cell clone frequencies, and these frequencies appeared to fall progressively from AAH through AIS, MIA and invasive adenocarcinoma. Because every patient came from Japan and China, how well the results apply to Western populations was uncertain. The findings rested on association rather than direct causation, and larger cohorts with long-term follow-up and longitudinal biopsies were considered necessary. Clonality was highest in normal lung, while later-stage lesions appeared to have lower clonality but higher T cell density and diversity.

The rearranged chain carries TRBV6-1 and TRBJ2-7; the D gene assignment is ambiguous. The clonotype comes from a person between 65 and 80 years old with lung adenocarcinoma. What was sequenced was FFPE minimally invasive lung adenocarcinoma tissue. The cell subset or site label here, explained by the study, means: micro-invasive lung adenocarcinoma (MIA). At the DNA level, the sequence is TGTGCCAGCAACGCCCCCCGCTACGAGCAGTACTTC. This gives the protein CASNAPRYEQYF.